This T cell receptor (beta chain) was captured by sequencing in a study of cytomegalovirus exposure and HLA in healthy donors (TCRdb year 2017). Regarding the research as a whole: According to an earlier analysis of a few hundred of the donors, some 180 million T cells yielded 90 million to 140 million unique TCR beta sequences and about 280 Gb of sequence data. A later genetic analysis used genome-wide SNP genotypes for about 60% of the roughly 670 donors, treating that subset as a discovery cohort. To predict cytomegalovirus infection status, the study brought together high-throughput TCR immunosequencing, statistical association of individual TCRs with disease status, and machine learning. Class I and class II HLA loci were covered by the typing at four-digit resolution. In a later analysis, previously published TCR beta repertoires from 670 or so donors were re-analyzed and high-resolution HLA genotyping was added so that TCR occurrence patterns could be studied. Typing coverage differed by locus: A, B, C, DRB1 and DQB1 were typed in roughly 620-630 donors, DQA1 in approximately 520, DPA1 in approximately 610, and DPB1 in just under 480. The study used immunosequencing to profile the T cell repertoires of more than 650 subjects and linked those repertoires to cytomegalovirus serostatus. Rather than using new phenotypic data, the later analysis identified candidate immune exposures from TCR beta sequences and from how often those sequences occurred across donors. Along with the roughly 670-subject first cohort, a separate validation cohort of over 90 different subjects was used. Donor age, sex, ethnicity and CMV serostatus were collected together with the repertoire data. An early release that covered approximately 600 HLA-typed donors contained approximately 300 gigabases of sequencing data and 75 million to 100 million unique TCR sequences. The study aimed to test whether cataloging public T cell receptors could reveal signatures of past pathogen exposure. All discovery cohort repertoires had been generated using a single sequencing platform. Roughly 5 DR-DQ haplotypes were handled as single units for association and clustering because linkage in the cohort was strong. An earlier analysis of about 600 of the donors used high-throughput TCR beta sequencing to judge whether each TCR beta V gene segment behaved as functional or pseudogenic. Across some 400 genotyped donors of the cohort, an average of about 240,000 unique TCR beta nucleotide sequences per donor were sequenced, and roughly 20% of those sequences were non-productive. Of the roughly 400 genotyped donors, 65% to 90% were placed in the genetic ancestry cluster associated with self-reported Caucasian donors. Study-wide findings and limitations: In both the original and validation cohorts, the classifier was reported to diagnose cytomegalovirus status with high specificity and sensitivity. In a later analysis, HLA-associated TCR beta chains were found to be more clonally expanded and to have lower generation probabilities than equally common non-associated chains. Some IMGT-functional V segments, including TRBV6-2 and TRBV6-3, could not be told apart with the 87-base-pair reads, so those segments were excluded. A few of the identified cytomegalovirus-associated TCR beta chains were confirmed in vitro to be specific for cytomegalovirus antigens. A later analysis found that most CMV-associated TCR beta chains appeared HLA-restricted, with HLA associations seemingly driven largely by CMV exposure. The cohort was sequenced for TCR beta chains only, and without alpha or paired-chain data the features that could be detected were limited. Sequencing depth was assumed to be roughly uniform across donors in the presence/absence analyses, though that assumption may not hold. An association between a missense DCLRE1C variant and V-gene and J-gene trimming of TCR beta chains was found in a later genetic analysis and replicated in an independent cohort. In a later analysis, more than 15,000 TCR beta sequences were associated with specific HLA alleles at a false discovery rate of 0.05. Broadly in line with IMGT annotations, most TCR beta V segments showed up in productive rearrangements about 87% or about 30% of the time in an earlier analysis of 450 to 750 of the donors. It was suggested by the authors that the approach could potentially be generalized to other disease states and immunological phenotypes. A later analysis reported that several top co-occurrence clusters appeared linked to parvovirus B19, influenza, CMV and Epstein-Barr virus. In a later genetic analysis, fewer N-insertions in productive TCRs were reported among donors in an Asian-associated ancestry cluster than the roughly 700-donor mean. For the cohort, immune exposure information was limited to CMV serostatus. A further reported finding was that TCR beta sequences accurately predicted the HLA-A and HLA-B alleles for most subjects in the first cohort. According to a later analysis, TCR association rates differed among HLA loci, with DRB1 alleles showing the most associated TCRs and HLA-C alleles showing the fewest. Strong co-occurrence of HLA alleles, especially DR and DQ, made assigning TCR associations to individual alleles difficult. The earlier analysis of about 600 of the donors excluded some 16 rarely observed V segments, including chromosome 9 orphons, because counts were too low. A group of highly shared sequence variants was considered likely to be a technical artifact of the sequencing pipeline. Most TCR sequences were seen in very few donors, while some public TCRs were found in many individuals. Correlated functional status among segregating V segments might reflect linkage disequilibrium, but an unknown experimental factor could not be ruled out. Because some donors lacked HLA typing at each locus, the association tests relied only on the typed subset. A total of around 150 TCR beta chains were listed by the study as associated with cytomegalovirus.

Reading from cysteine to phenylalanine, the CDR3 counts 11 amino acids. Only the CDR3 region is kept as DNA, spanning 33 bases read in frame from base 1. CDR1 and CDR2 were assigned from the germline V gene (reference sequence) as MNHEY and SMNVEV. Regarding this clone: It lacks a known antigen. Mismatch with germline at one junction end may stem from a read error.

Libraries were built with the immunoSEQ multiplex PCR assay. For the multiplex PCR, a mixture combining 60 forward primers for TCR Vbeta segments and 13 reverse primers for TCR Jbeta segments was used. Amplification of the CDR3 region of rearranged TCR beta genes was performed with a multiplex PCR assay on genomic DNA. The amplified TCR beta libraries were sequenced on the Illumina HiSeq System as 87-base-pair reads. As for how the authors treated the data: A later analysis counted around 72 million unique TCR beta chains across the 666 repertoires, and around 12 million of these chains were shared by at least two donors. Raw reads were error-corrected and collapsed into unique sequences by a nearest-neighbor algorithm in which closely related sequences were merged to remove PCR and sequencing errors. Alignment of CDR3 sequences to IMGT reference sequences was used to assign V, D and J gene segments. For a sequence to be retained, a match of at least six nucleotides was required to both a V gene segment and a J gene segment. A rearrangement was called productive if the CDR3 had no stop codons and remained in frame with V and J, and every other rearrangement was called non-productive. Following IMGT convention, CDR3 was defined as the stretch from the second conserved V-encoded cysteine up to the conserved J-encoded phenylalanine. In an earlier analysis of approximately 590 of the donors, sequences lacking an unambiguous match to a single V gene segment were excluded. An earlier analysis of fewer than 750 of the donors called V segments functional above 56.7% productive rearrangements and segregating when the between-donor standard deviation exceeded 5%. A statistical classification framework was built to diagnose cytomegalovirus status from the catalog of TCR beta chain sequences. In a later analysis, V and J genes were assigned by comparing TCR nucleotide sequences against IMGT/GENE-DB human TR gene sequences. Using the TCRdist pipeline, a later analysis assigned CDR3 sequences along with most-parsimonious VDJ recombination scenarios. In a later analysis, each TCR beta chain was defined by its CDR3 amino acid sequence together with its V-gene family, and reads without a unique V-gene family were excluded. As a way to deal with suspected cross-contamination and a sequencing artifact, a later analysis dropped 500 to 700 nucleotide sequences that were highly shared and had low generation probability. For each public chain, a later analysis derived a clonal expansion index from normalized ranks of inferred template counts within each repertoire. In a later analysis, generation probabilities were computed with a VDJ recombination model fitted to out-of-frame rearrangements, and the resulting probabilities were checked against IGoR. In a later analysis, TCR-TCR, TCR-HLA and TCR-CMV co-occurrence was scored with hypergeometric tests, and a repertoire-size bias correction was applied to TCR pairs. False discovery rates were estimated in a later analysis by permuting HLA or CMV assignments 20 times. In a later analysis, co-occurring TCRs were grouped using DBSCAN, and TCRdist sequence similarity was added for clustering within HLA-allele-positive subsets. Repertoires with fewer than 30,000 or more than 120,000 public chains were left out of co-occurrence clustering, as were about five repertoires with anomalous nucleotide sharing. The clones in this table, taken by TCRdb from immuneACCESS, are in-frame only. Not every clone is retained; where verified, under half of the shortfall comes from an unresolved V gene, and the cause of the rest is unknown. Clonal size and the V and J genes are those of that table, whereas D and trimming came from the DNA. The sample table records 150,000 or so clones; about 80% of these occur just once. The ten largest clones capture under 2% of the sample.

The cohort consisted of 666 healthy bone marrow donors. Cohort members were all nominally healthy when sampled, although unrecorded immune exposures were likely present. The donor tested CMV seronegative and was one of the 352 seronegative cohort members. A peripheral blood sample was provided by each donor, and peripheral blood mononuclear cells were used for TCR beta sequencing. The Qiagen DNeasy Blood Extraction Kit was used to extract genomic DNA from the blood cell samples. Sequenced: PBMCs. This receptor was identified in a man aged 35 to 55 in good health and CMV-seronegative. Recombination linked TRBV27 to TRBJ2-6; the D region possibly corresponds to TRBD1 (6 bases align). The CDR3 in this case is CASRGANGLTF. The sequence in DNA is TGTGCCAGCAGGGGGGCCAACGGCCTGACTTTC.